Below are 16 T cell receptor beta chains sequenced from a single sample in a study of immune evolution from preneoplasia to lung adenocarcinoma. Produced via immunoSEQ multiplex PCR; TCRdb's table is partial and in-frame only. The sample contains approximately 4,900 clones, approximately 76% of which appear only once. Sample: FFPE minimally invasive lung adenocarcinoma tissue. The receptors were sampled from a person aged 70 to 80 with lung adenocarcinoma.

Turning to this clone: Its ends do not fully match the called genes, so a read error is possible. The rearrangement links TRBV29-1 to TRBJ1-1, with D possibly TRBD1 on 6 matching bases. CDR3 size: 12 residues. From germline, CDR1 is SQVTM and CDR2 ANQGSEA. This chain's CDR3 is CSVDDRNKKLIF. The CDR3 nucleotides read TGCAGCGTAGATGACAGGAATAAGAAACTCATCTTT.

V usage is TRBV4-3 and J usage is TRBJ2-6; D possibly corresponds to TRBD2 (5 bases). The CDR3 has 18 residues. Trimming removed 3 bases at V and 3 bases at J, with 18 bases between. CDR1 is LGHNA, CDR2 YSLEER, per germline. The CDR3 sequence is CASSHLGVMLGGANVLTF. In DNA form, the CDR3 reads TGCGCCAGCAGCCATCTCGGGGTGATGCTCGGTGGGGCCAACGTCCTGACTTTC.

The gene calls are TRBV5-1 and TRBJ2-5; 7 bases fit TRBD1. This CDR3 comprises 14 residues. The V gene's germline CDR1 is SGHRS and CDR2 YFSETQ. V shed 0 bases and J 4 bases; nucleotides not matched to a gene: 3. The DNA of the CDR3 is TGCGCCAGCAGCTTGGGACAGGGAAGAGAGACCCAGTACTTC. It yields the protein CASSLGQGRETQYF. Full variable domain (rest looked up from reference TRBV5-1 and TRBJ2-5): KAGVTQTPRYLIKTRGQQVTLSCSPISGHRSVSWYQQTPGQGLQFLFEYFSETQRNKGNFPGRFSGRQFSNSRSEMNVSTLELGDSALYLCASSLGQGRETQYFGPGTRLLVL.

The chain combines TRBV7-8 with TRBJ1-3, with D possibly matching TRBD1 (5 bases). With 5 bases removed from V and 4 bases from J, the gap between germline ends came to 18 bases. This CDR3 is 16 amino acids long. CDR1 is SGHVS and CDR2 is FQNEAQ in the germline V gene. As DNA, the CDR3 is TGTGCCAGCAGCCCAGGCGGGTTGGGGCCGGGAAACACCATATATTTT. Protein: CASSPGGLGPGNTIYF. Using reference TRBV7-8 and TRBJ1-3 for the parts outside the CDR3, the full variable domain is GAGVSQSPRYKVAKRGQDVALRCDPISGHVSLFWYQQALGQGPEFLTYFQNEAQLDKSGLPSDRFFAERPEGSVSTLKIQRTQQEDSAVYLCASSPGGLGPGNTIYFGEGSWLTVV.

V usage is TRBV5-1 and J usage is TRBJ1-6; 7 nucleotides match TRBD1. The CDR3 has 14 residues. With V trimmed by 4 bases and J by 6 bases, 4 bases remained unmatched. The germline V gene encodes CDR1 SGHRS and CDR2 YFSETQ. CDR3 protein: CASSKDRINSPLHF. Here the CDR3 DNA reads TGCGCCAGCAGCAAGGACAGGATTAATTCACCCCTCCACTTT.

The chain couples TRBV7-9 to TRBJ2-1; 9 positions match TRBD1. The CDR3 sequence is 15 residues long. V lost 5 bases and J lost 7; bases outside the gene matches: 9. CDR1 is SEHNR, CDR2 FQNEAQ, per germline (reference sequence). CDR3 DNA: TGTGCCAGCAGCCCCACCGGGACAGGGAAGAATGAGCAGTTCTTC. Translating gives CASSPTGTGKNEQFF.

This chain uses TRBV10-1 with TRBJ1-2; tentative D call: TRBD1 (5 bases). Trimming removed 11 bases at V and 7 bases at J, with 20 bases between. The CDR3 extends over 13 amino acids. Germline V gives CDR1 WNHNN, CDR2 SYGVQD (reference sequence). CDR3 region: CAWWEQEEAGYTF. CDR3 bases: TGCGCCTGGTGGGAACAGGAAGAGGCTGGCTACACCTTC.

The CDR3 nucleotides are TGTGCCAGCAGTGTACAGGGGAATGGCTACACCTTC. Its protein product is CASSVQGNGYTF. V is TRBV2 and J is TRBJ1-2, with 7 bases identical to TRBD1. Germline V CDR1 and CDR2: SNHLY, FYNNEI. With V trimmed by 4 bases and J by 6 bases, 2 bases remained unmatched. CDR3 size: 12 residues.

The rearrangement joins TRBV4-1 to TRBJ2-5, with TRBD2 identical over 8 bases. Germline CDR1 is MGHRA and CDR2 is YSYEKL. J lost 1 base, V lost 0 bases, and 4 bases had no gene match. The CDR3 totals 16 residues. The CDR3 loop reads CASSQEYGTSQETQYF. CDR3 DNA: TGCGCCAGCAGCCAAGAATACGGGACTAGCCAAGAGACCCAGTACTTC.

The V gene is TRBV7-2, the J gene TRBJ2-2, with D unresolved. The CDR3 contains 14 residues. Trimming took off 3 bases at V and 6 bases at J, with 11 bases between the two ends. Germline V lookup: CDR1 SGHTA, CDR2 FQGNSA. The CDR3 region has the DNA TGTGCCAGCAGCTTTAAGCTGGGGTCCGGGGAGCTGTTTTTT. Protein: CASSFKLGSGELFF.

The V and J genes are TRBV19 and TRBJ1-6, with D unresolved. Germline V CDR1 and CDR2: LNHDA, SQIVND (reference sequence). The CDR3 is 13 amino acids. The V gene lost 3 bases and the J gene lost 7 bases, with 7 bases spanning the gap. In DNA form, the CDR3 reads TGTGCCAGTAGTATCAATCAGAATTCACCCCTCCACTTT. Translation: CASSINQNSPLHF.

The chain uses TRBV5-1 and TRBJ1-1; no reliable D call. Germline lookup yields CDR1 SGHRS and CDR2 YFSETQ. The CDR3 loop spans 13 amino acids. V was pared by 4 bases and J by 6 bases, with 13 bases between. The CDR3 coding sequence is TGCGCCAGCAGCCAATTCGGCGGCTCTGAAGCTTTCTTT. Translating gives CASSQFGGSEAFF. Full variable domain (remainder filled in from reference TRBV5-1 and TRBJ1-1): KAGVTQTPRYLIKTRGQQVTLSCSPISGHRSVSWYQQTPGQGLQFLFEYFSETQRNKGNFPGRFSGRQFSNSRSEMNVSTLELGDSALYLCASSQFGGSEAFFGQGTRLTVV.

The chain carries TRBV5-6 and TRBJ2-5; D remains ambiguous. The CDR3 totals 12 residues. V was pared by 0 bases and J by 6 bases, with 6 bases between. Looked up from germline, CDR1 is SGHDT and CDR2 is YYEEEE. CDR3 nucleotides: TGTGCCAGCAGCTTGGACTTTAAGACCCAGTACTTC. It is translated as CASSLDFKTQYF. The variable domain in full, completed from reference TRBV5-6 and TRBJ2-5, reads DAGVTQSPTHLIKTRGQQVTLRCSPKSGHDTVSWYQQALGQGPQFIFQYYEEEERQRGNFPDRFSGHQFPNYSSELNVNALLLGDSALYLCASSLDFKTQYFGPGTRLLVL.

This clone has just one count. The V call is TRBV6-1, the J call TRBJ1-5, with D possibly matching TRBD1 (5 bases). Germline CDR1 reads MNHNS; CDR2 reads SASEGT. V dropped 5 bases and J dropped 2 bases, with 13 bases sitting between them. This CDR3 has 15 amino acids. The chain's CDR3 is CASSLGVAGNQPQHF. The CDR3 DNA is TGTGCCAGCAGTTTGGGGGTAGCTGGCAATCAGCCCCAGCATTTT.

This chain connects TRBV9 to TRBJ2-5; D perhaps matches TRBD1 (7 bases). CDR3 size: 15 residues. CDR1 and CDR2 from the germline V gene are SGDLS and YYNGEE. Trimming removed 3 bases at V and 1 base at J, with 13 bases between. CDR3 nucleotides: TGTGCCAGCAGCGGGAGGGACAGCCTCCAAGAGACCCAGTACTTC. Translation gives CASSGRDSLQETQYF.

The V call is TRBV18, the J call TRBJ2-1; TRBD2 agrees at 10 bases. CDR1 is KGHSH, CDR2 LQKENI, per germline. The CDR3 runs to 16 residues. V dropped 3 bases and J dropped 8; count of bases not matched to a gene: 10. This CDR3 is CASSPLLAGKVYEQFF. The DNA of the CDR3 is TGTGCCAGCTCACCCTTACTAGCGGGAAAAGTGTATGAGCAGTTCTTC.